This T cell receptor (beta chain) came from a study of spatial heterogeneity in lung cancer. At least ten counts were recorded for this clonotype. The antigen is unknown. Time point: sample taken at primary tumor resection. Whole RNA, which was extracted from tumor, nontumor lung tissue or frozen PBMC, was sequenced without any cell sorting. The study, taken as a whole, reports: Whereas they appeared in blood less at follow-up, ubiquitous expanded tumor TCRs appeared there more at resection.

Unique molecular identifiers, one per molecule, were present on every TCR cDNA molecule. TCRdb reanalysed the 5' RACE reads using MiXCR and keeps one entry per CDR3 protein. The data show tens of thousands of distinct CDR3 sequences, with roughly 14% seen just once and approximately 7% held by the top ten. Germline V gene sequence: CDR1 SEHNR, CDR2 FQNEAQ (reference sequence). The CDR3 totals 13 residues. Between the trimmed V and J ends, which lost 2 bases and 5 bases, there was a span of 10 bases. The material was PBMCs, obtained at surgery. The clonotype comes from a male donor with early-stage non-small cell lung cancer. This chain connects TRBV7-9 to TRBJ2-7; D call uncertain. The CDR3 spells CASSLLWADEQYF. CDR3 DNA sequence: TGTGCCAGCAGCTTATTATGGGCAGACGAGCAGTACTTC.